Listed below are T cell receptor beta chains from one sample, sequenced in a study of T cell changes during pregnancy in multiple sclerosis. TCRdb's copy holds only in-frame clones and misses some; the assay was immunoSEQ multiplex PCR. The sample contains about 77,000 clones, approximately 90% of which appear only once. The specimen comprised peripheral blood, sampled before pregnancy. Receptors were obtained from a female donor with multiple sclerosis, enrolled in a pregnancy study. The CDR3 runs from the conserved cysteine through the conserved F or W. The order of the fields is D gene, J gene, V gene, clone size, CDR3 protein, CDR3 DNA. The D gene is left open where the match is weak. Expanded clones are given a class, and other clones once, few, many or no size at all.

>NA|TRBJ2-2|TRBV6-5|NA
CASSRTANTGELFF
TGTGCCAGCAGTAGGACTGCGAACACCGGGGAGCTGTTTTTT
>TRBD1|TRBJ1-2|TRBV30|NA
CAWSGRRAGGYGYTF
TGTGCCTGGAGTGGGAGACGGGCAGGGGGCTATGGCTACACCTTC
>TRBD1|TRBJ2-7|TRBV4-3|once
CASSQGTGGTEQYF
TGCGCCAGCAGCCAGGGGACAGGGGGGACCGAGCAGTACTTC
>NA|TRBJ2-7|TRBV2|NA
CASREPGPQGLDF
TGTGCCAGCAGGGAACCCGGCCCGCAGGGGCTCGACTTC
>NA|TRBJ1-3|TRBV4-3|NA
CASSQDGSGNTIYF
TGCGCCAGCAGCCAAGACGGCTCCGGGAACACCATATATTTT
>NA|TRBJ2-6|TRBV2|few
CASSEMQVSGANVLTF
TGTGCCAGCAGTGAGATGCAGGTCTCTGGGGCCAACGTCCTGACTTTC
>TRBD1|TRBJ1-2|TRBV4-1|NA
CASSQGPTGGAGGYTF
TGCGCCAGCAGCCAGGGCCCCACAGGGGGCGCGGGAGGCTACACCTTC
>NA|TRBJ1-3|TRBV4-3|NA
CASSQDGGLGNTIYF
TGCGCCAGCAGCCAAGATGGGGGACTCGGAAACACCATATATTTT
>NA|TRBJ2-2|TRBV7-9|NA
CANIRGTGELFF
TGTGCCAACATCCGGGGCACCGGGGAGCTGTTTTTT
>NA|TRBJ2-7|TRBV7-2|once
CASSLDFGSEQYF
TGTGCCAGCAGCTTAGATTTTGGGAGCGAGCAGTACTTC
>TRBD2|TRBJ2-2|TRBV27|NA
CASSPFGLAGGTGELFF
TGTGCCAGCAGTCCATTCGGACTAGCGGGGGGCACCGGGGAGCTGTTTTTT
>TRBD1|TRBJ1-2|TRBV28|NA
CASGYGTAYGYTF
TGTGCCAGCGGCTACGGGACAGCGTATGGCTACACCTTC
>TRBD1|TRBJ1-4|TRBV29-1|NA
CSVELGTDREKLFF
TGCAGCGTTGAACTGGGGACAGATAGGGAAAAACTGTTTTTT
>NA|TRBJ1-2|TRBV2|NA
CASRPIQGVYGYTF
TGTGCCAGCAGACCCATACAGGGAGTCTATGGCTACACCTTC
>TRBD1|TRBJ1-2|TRBV27|once
CASSLWTGGAGYTF
TGTGCCAGCAGTTTATGGACAGGGGGCGCGGGCTACACCTTC
>NA|TRBJ1-5|TRBV28|NA
CASSLRGGGDQPQHF
TGTGCCAGCAGTTTAAGAGGGGGGGGAGACCAGCCCCAGCATTTT
>TRBD1|TRBJ1-2|TRBV7-6|NA
CASSSTGGGYYGYTF
TGTGCCAGCAGCTCCACAGGGGGGGGTTATTATGGCTACACCTTC
>NA|TRBJ2-7|TRBV18|NA
CASSPPSTGAGEQYF
TGTGCCAGCTCACCACCTTCGACAGGTGCGGGCGAGCAGTACTTC
>TRBD2|TRBJ2-1|TRBV7-2|NA
CASSGLAGGFYNEQFF
TGTGCCAGCAGCGGGCTAGCGGGGGGGTTCTACAATGAGCAGTTCTTC
>NA|TRBJ1-1|TRBV7-9|NA
CASSFTGPDTEAFF
TGTGCCAGCAGCTTCACAGGGCCCGACACTGAAGCTTTCTTT
>TRBD2|TRBJ2-1|TRBV7-2|once
CASSSGLAGGHAGQFF
TGTGCCAGCAGTTCCGGACTAGCGGGGGGTCACGCTGGGCAGTTCTTC
>TRBD2|TRBJ2-5|TRBV6-5|NA
CASSYSGLAETQYF
TGTGCCAGCAGTTACTCGGGACTAGCGGAGACCCAGTACTTC
>NA|TRBJ1-1|TRBV7-9|NA
CASSLSLRGTEAFF
TGTGCCAGCAGCTTAAGCCTGCGAGGAACTGAAGCTTTCTTT
>NA|TRBJ2-3|TRBV6-1|NA
CASSEVRRSTDTQYF
TGTGCCAGCAGTGAAGTTCGCAGGAGCACAGATACGCAGTATTTT
>NA|TRBJ1-6|TRBV6-5|NA
CASSRASYNSPLHF
TGTGCCAGCAGCAGGGCTTCCTATAATTCACCCCTCCACTTT
>NA|TRBJ2-6|TRBV7-3|NA
CASRSSGANVLTF
TGTGCCAGCAGATCATCTGGGGCCAACGTCCTGACTTTC
>NA|TRBJ2-2|TRBV6-1|NA
CASSAPGEYTGELFF
TGTGCCAGCAGTGCCCCCGGGGAGTACACCGGGGAGCTGTTTTTT
>NA|TRBJ2-1|TRBV30|NA
CAWDRSSYNEQFF
TGTGCCTGGGACAGGAGCTCCTACAATGAGCAGTTCTTC
>NA|TRBJ1-2|TRBV6-5|once
CASSDRKYYGYTF
TGTGCCAGTTCCGACAGAAAGTACTATGGCTACACCTTC
>NA|TRBJ2-1|TRBV4-3|NA
CASSQVNGAFEQFF
TGCGCCAGCAGCCAAGTGAATGGGGCTTTTGAGCAGTTCTTC
>TRBD1|TRBJ1-2|TRBV18|NA
CASSPQGAANYGYTF
TGTGCCAGCTCACCACAGGGGGCTGCTAACTATGGCTACACCTTC
>NA|TRBJ2-3|TRBV6-5|NA
CASSWGAGSTDTQYF
TGTGCCAGCTCCTGGGGAGCGGGTAGCACAGATACGCAGTATTTT
>NA|TRBJ2-2|TRBV9|NA
CASSAPLRGNTGELFF
TGTGCCAGCAGCGCCCCCCTTAGGGGGAACACCGGGGAGCTGTTTTTT
>TRBD2|TRBJ2-7|TRBV13|NA
CASSRTGLAGNPTWEQYF
TGTGCCAGCAGCCGAACCGGACTAGCGGGGAATCCTACGTGGGAGCAGTACTTC
>TRBD1|TRBJ2-1|TRBV5-1|NA
CASSPTPDRGWGRPNEQFF
TGCGCCAGCAGCCCGACCCCGGACAGGGGATGGGGTCGGCCCAATGAGCAGTTCTTC
>NA|TRBJ2-5|TRBV9|NA
CASSVESRGETQYF
TGTGCCAGCAGCGTAGAGTCTAGAGGGGAGACCCAGTACTTC
>TRBD2|TRBJ2-7|TRBV7-9|NA
CASSPWGGLADYEQYF
TGTGCCAGCAGCCCCTGGGGGGGACTAGCGGACTACGAGCAGTACTTC
>NA|TRBJ2-7|TRBV7-8|NA
CASSLGPGGEQYF
TGTGCCAGCAGCCTCGGGCCCGGAGGGGAGCAGTACTTC
>TRBD1|TRBJ1-1|TRBV19|NA
CASSPPWDRGAGGAFF
TGTGCCAGTAGTCCCCCTTGGGACAGGGGGGCCGGTGGTGCTTTCTTT
>NA|TRBJ2-2|TRBV6-5|NA
CASSYADSTGELFF
TGTGCCAGCAGTTACGCGGACAGCACCGGGGAGCTGTTTTTT
>NA|TRBJ2-5|TRBV9|NA
CASSVEGRVETQYF
TGTGCCAGCAGCGTGGAGGGCAGGGTTGAGACCCAGTACTTC
>TRBD2|TRBJ2-5|TRBV7-2|NA
CASSLRTSGGQETQYF
TGTGCCAGCAGCCTCCGGACTAGCGGGGGGCAAGAGACCCAGTACTTC
>NA|TRBJ2-3|TRBV5-4|NA
CASTHVSGGPGNTQYF
TGTGCCAGCACCCACGTCAGTGGAGGACCGGGGAATACGCAGTATTTT
>TRBD2|TRBJ2-7|TRBV11-2|NA
CASSQNEPGLGSEQYF
TGTGCCAGCAGCCAAAACGAACCGGGACTAGGGAGCGAGCAGTACTTC
>NA|TRBJ2-1|TRBV6-5|once
CASSFDIGYNEQFF
TGTGCCAGCAGTTTCGACATCGGATACAATGAGCAGTTCTTC
>TRBD1|TRBJ1-6|TRBV7-8|NA
CASSLGPGTGASGPLHF
TGTGCCAGCAGCTTAGGTCCCGGGACAGGGGCCTCAGGACCCCTCCACTTT
>NA|TRBJ2-7|TRBV6-5|NA
CASSYAGVREQYF
TGTGCCAGCAGTTACGCAGGGGTGAGAGAGCAGTACTTC
>NA|TRBJ2-5|TRBV7-7|few
CASRPASVETQYF
TGTGCTAGCAGGCCAGCTAGCGTGGAGACCCAGTACTTC
>NA|TRBJ1-1|TRBV6-1|NA
CASSEEPGITEAFF
TGTGCCAGCAGTGAAGAACCAGGGATCACTGAAGCTTTCTTT
>NA|TRBJ2-1|TRBV18|NA
CASSRDLSYPEQFF
TGTGCCAGCTCACGAGACTTAAGTTATCCTGAGCAGTTCTTC
>NA|TRBJ1-2|TRBV5-1|NA
CASSYQMAGENYGYTF
TGCGCCAGCAGCTATCAGATGGCAGGGGAGAACTATGGCTACACCTTC
>NA|TRBJ2-7|TRBV28|NA
CASGGGKHYEQYF
TGTGCCAGCGGAGGTGGCAAACACTACGAGCAGTACTTC
>TRBD1|TRBJ2-2|TRBV5-4|NA
CASSFAGTGGTGELFF
TGTGCCAGCAGCTTCGCCGGGACAGGGGGCACCGGGGAGCTGTTTTTT
>NA|TRBJ2-7|TRBV6-1|NA
CASSESWREQYF
TGTGCCAGCAGTGAATCGTGGAGAGAGCAGTACTTC
>NA|TRBJ1-6|TRBV4-3|once
CASSQDGRDSPLHF
TGCGCCAGCAGCCAAGATGGGCGGGATTCACCCCTCCACTTT
>TRBD2|TRBJ2-5|TRBV5-6|NA
CASSGGTSTQETQYF
TGTGCCAGCAGCGGGGGGACTAGCACGCAAGAGACCCAGTACTTC